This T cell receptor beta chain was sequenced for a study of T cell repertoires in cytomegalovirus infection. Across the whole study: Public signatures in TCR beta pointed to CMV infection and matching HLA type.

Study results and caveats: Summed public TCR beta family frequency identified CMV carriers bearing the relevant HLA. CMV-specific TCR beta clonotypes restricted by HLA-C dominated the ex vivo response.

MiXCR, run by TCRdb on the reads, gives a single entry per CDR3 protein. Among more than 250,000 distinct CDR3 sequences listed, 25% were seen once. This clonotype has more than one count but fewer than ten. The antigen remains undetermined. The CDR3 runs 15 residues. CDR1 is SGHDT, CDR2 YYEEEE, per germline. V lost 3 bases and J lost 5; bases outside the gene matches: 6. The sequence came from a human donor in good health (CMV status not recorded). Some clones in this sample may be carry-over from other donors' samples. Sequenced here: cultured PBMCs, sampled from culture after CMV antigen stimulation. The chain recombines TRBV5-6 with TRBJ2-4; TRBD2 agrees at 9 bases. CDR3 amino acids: CASSSPGGGENIQYF. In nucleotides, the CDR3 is TGTGCCAGCAGCTCCCCGGGCGGGGGGGAAAACATTCAGTACTTC.